A single sample is the source of the 2 T cell receptor beta chains below, sequenced in a study of blood T cell repertoires in COVID-19. This table comes from immunoSEQ multiplex PCR, and its TCRdb copy is limited to in-frame clones, with some not included. In the table there are about 160,000 clones, roughly 84% of which are singletons. What was sequenced was peripheral blood. The receptors derive from a woman aged 45-60 years with COVID-19, enrolled during active disease.

The chain links TRBV7-2 to TRBJ2-3; TRBD2 agrees at 9 bases. This CDR3 comprises 18 residues. Unmatched junction bases numbered 12, after V lost 5 bases and J lost 0 bases. Germline V lookup: CDR1 SGHTA, CDR2 FQGNSA. Here the CDR3 reads CASSPRRRGGESTDTQYF. The CDR3 region has the DNA TGTGCCAGCAGCCCCCGGCGACGCGGGGGGGAGAGCACAGATACGCAGTATTTT.

This clone occurred once. The rearrangement uses TRBV18 and TRBJ2-5; TRBD1 matches 8 bases. The CDR3 contains 14 residues. The V segment lost 6 bases and the J segment 5 bases; nucleotides outside the gene matches: 8. Germline CDR1 KGHSH, CDR2 LQKENI. The CDR3 spells CASSPRRTGETQYF. As DNA, the CDR3 is TGTGCCAGCTCTCCCCGCCGGACAGGGGAGACCCAGTACTTC. Full variable domain (outside the CDR3, taken from reference TRBV18 and TRBJ2-5): NAGVMQNPRHLVRRRGQEARLRCSPMKGHSHVYWYRQLPEEGLKFMVYLQKENIIDESGMPKERFSAEFPKEGPSILRIQQVVRGDSAAYFCASSPRRTGETQYFGPGTRLLVL.